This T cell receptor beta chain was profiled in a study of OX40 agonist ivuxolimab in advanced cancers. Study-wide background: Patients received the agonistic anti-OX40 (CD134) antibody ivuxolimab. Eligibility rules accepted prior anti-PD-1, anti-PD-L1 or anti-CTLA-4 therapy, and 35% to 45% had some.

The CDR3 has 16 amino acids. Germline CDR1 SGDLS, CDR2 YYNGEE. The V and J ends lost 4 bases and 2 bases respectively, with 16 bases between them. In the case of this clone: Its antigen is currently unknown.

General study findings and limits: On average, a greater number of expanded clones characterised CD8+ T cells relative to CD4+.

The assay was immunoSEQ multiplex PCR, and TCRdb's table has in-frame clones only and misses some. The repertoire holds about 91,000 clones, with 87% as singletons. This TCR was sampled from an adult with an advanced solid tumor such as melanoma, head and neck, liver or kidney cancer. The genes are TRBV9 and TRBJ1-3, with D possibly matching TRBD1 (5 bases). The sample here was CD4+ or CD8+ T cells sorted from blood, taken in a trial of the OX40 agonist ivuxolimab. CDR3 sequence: CASSPGGENTGNTIYF. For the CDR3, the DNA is TGTGCCAGCAGCCCTGGGGGGGAAAATACTGGAAACACCATATATTTT.